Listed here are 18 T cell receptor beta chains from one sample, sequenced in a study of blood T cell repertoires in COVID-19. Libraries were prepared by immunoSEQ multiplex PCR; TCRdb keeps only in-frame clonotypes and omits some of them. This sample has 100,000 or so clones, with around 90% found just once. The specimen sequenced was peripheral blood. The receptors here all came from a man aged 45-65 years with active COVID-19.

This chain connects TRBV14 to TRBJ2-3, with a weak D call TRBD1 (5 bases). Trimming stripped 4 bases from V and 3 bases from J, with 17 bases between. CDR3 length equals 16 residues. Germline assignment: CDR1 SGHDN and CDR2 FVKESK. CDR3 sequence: CASSRQGMVSTDTQYF. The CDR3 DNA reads TGTGCCAGCAGCCGGCAGGGAATGGTTTCAACAGATACGCAGTATTTT.

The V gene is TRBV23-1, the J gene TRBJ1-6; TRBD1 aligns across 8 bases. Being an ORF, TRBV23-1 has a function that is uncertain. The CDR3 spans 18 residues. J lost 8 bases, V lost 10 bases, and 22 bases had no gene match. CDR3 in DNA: TGCGCCACCGCATCCCGACACGACAGGGGAAGGTTGGATTCACCCCTCCACTTT. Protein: CATASRHDRGRLDSPLHF.

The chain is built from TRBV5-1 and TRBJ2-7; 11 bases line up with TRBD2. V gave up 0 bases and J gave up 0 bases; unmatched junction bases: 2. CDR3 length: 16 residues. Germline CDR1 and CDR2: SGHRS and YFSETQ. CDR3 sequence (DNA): TGCGCCAGCAGCTTGGGACTAGCGGGGATCTCCTACGAGCAGTACTTC. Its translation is CASSLGLAGISYEQYF.

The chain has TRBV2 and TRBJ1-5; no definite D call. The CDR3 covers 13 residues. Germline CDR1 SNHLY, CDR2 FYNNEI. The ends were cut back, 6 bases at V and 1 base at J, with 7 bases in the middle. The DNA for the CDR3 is TGTGCCAGCAGGTGGGAGAGCAATCAGCCCCAGCATTTT. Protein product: CASRWESNQPQHF.

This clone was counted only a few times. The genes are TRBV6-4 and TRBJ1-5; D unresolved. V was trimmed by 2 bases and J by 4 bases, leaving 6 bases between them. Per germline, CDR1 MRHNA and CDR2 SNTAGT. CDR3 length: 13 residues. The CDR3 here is CASSDGENQPQHF. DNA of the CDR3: TGTGCCAGCAGTGACGGAGAGAATCAGCCCCAGCATTTT.

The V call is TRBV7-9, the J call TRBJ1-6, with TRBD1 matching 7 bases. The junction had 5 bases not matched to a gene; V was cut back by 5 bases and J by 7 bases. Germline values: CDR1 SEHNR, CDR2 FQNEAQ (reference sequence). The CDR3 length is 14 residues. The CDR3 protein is CASSTGTVNSPLHF. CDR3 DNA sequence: TGTGCCAGCAGCACCGGGACAGTAAATTCACCCCTCCACTTT.

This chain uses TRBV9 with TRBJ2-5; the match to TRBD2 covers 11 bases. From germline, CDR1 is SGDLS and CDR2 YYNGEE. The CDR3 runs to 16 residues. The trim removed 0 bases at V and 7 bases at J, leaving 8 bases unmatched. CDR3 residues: CASSVGPSGRLGTQYF. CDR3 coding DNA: TGTGCCAGCAGCGTAGGGCCTAGCGGGAGGCTTGGGACCCAGTACTTC.

The CDR3 loop is CAWTEQVNYGYTF. DNA of the CDR3: TGTGCCTGGACCGAACAGGTTAACTATGGCTACACCTTC. The chain carries TRBV30 and TRBJ1-2; a possible D gene is TRBD1 (5 bases). The length of the CDR3 is 13 residues. V lost 4 bases, J lost 1 base, and 10 bases lay in between. Germline CDR1 GTSNPN, CDR2 SVGIG (reference sequence).

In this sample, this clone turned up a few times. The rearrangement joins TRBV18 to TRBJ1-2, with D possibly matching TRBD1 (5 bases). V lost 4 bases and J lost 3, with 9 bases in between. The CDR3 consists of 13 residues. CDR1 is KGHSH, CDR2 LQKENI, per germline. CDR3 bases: TGTGCCAGCTCACTCGGAGGGGACTATGGCTACACCTTC. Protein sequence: CASSLGGDYGYTF.

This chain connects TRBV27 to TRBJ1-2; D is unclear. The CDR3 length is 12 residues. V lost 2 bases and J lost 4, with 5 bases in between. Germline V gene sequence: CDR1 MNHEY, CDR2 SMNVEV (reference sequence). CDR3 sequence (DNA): TGTGCCAGCAGTTTAAACGGCTATGGCTACACCTTC. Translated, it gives CASSLNGYGYTF.

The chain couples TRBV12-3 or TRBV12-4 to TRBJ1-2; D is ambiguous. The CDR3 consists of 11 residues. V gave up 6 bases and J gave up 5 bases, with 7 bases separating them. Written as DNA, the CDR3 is TGTGCCAGCAGCCGGGAGTATGGCTACACCTTC. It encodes CASSREYGYTF.

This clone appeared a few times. DNA of the CDR3: TGTGCCAGCAGCCCCTTCTCGGGCGGGTTAAACTATGGCTACACCTTC. It specifies CASSPFSGGLNYGYTF. The rearrangement uses TRBV11-2 and TRBJ1-2; no firm D call. Germline loops: CDR1 SGHAT, CDR2 FQNNGV. The CDR3 extends over 16 amino acids. Trimming removed 5 bases from V and 2 bases from J, with 18 bases in between.

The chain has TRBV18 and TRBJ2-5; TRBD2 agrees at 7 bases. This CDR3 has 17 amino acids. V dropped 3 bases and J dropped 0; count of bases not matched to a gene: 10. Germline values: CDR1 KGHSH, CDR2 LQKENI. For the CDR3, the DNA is TGTGCCAGCTCACCCCTAATCGGGGGGACGTACCAAGAGACCCAGTACTTC. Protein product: CASSPLIGGTYQETQYF.

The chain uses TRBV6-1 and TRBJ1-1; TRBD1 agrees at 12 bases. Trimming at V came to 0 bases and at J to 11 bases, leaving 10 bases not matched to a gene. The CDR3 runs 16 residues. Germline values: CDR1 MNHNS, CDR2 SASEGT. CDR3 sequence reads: CASSEAPGTGGRGAFF. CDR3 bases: TGTGCCAGCAGTGAAGCACCCGGGACAGGGGGCCGGGGGGCTTTCTTT.

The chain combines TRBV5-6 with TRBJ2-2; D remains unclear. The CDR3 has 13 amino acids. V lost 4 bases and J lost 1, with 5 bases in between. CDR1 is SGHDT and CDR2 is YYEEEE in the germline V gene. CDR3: CASSRRNTGELFF. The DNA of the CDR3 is TGTGCCAGCAGCCGTAGGAACACCGGGGAGCTGTTTTTT.

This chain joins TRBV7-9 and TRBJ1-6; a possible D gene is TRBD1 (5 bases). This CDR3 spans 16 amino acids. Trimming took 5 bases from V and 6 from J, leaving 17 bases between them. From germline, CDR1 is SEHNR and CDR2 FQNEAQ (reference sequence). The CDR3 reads CASSTNWGDPNSPLHF. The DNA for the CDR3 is TGTGCCAGCAGCACAAACTGGGGGGACCCTAATTCACCCCTCCACTTT.

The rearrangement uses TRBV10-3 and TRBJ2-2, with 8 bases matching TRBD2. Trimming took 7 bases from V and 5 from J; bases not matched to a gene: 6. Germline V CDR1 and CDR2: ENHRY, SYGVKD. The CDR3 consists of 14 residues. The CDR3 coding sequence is TGTGCCATCAACAGCCCTAGCGGGACCGGGGAGCTGTTTTTT. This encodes CAINSPSGTGELFF.

The CDR3 here is CASSPRLAAGAKNIQYF. The CDR3 DNA follows: TGTGCCAGCAGCCCTCGACTAGCGGCTGGGGCCAAAAACATTCAGTACTTC. The chain couples TRBV13 to TRBJ2-4, with 9 bases lining up with TRBD2. The CDR3 consists of 17 residues. CDR1 is PRHDT, CDR2 FYEKMQ, per germline (reference sequence). The junction had 9 bases not matched to a gene; V was cut back by 5 bases and J by 1 base.